One and the same sample provided the 18 T cell receptor beta chains below, sequenced in a study of OX40 agonist ivuxolimab in advanced cancers. Libraries were constructed by the immunoSEQ multiplex PCR assay. TCRdb retrieved this table from immuneACCESS and kept in-frame rearrangements only. Not all clones are present; in checked studies, unresolved V genes account for under half, and no reason is known for the remainder. The sample profile shows about 15,000 clones; around 80% of them were found once. The ten largest clones add up to less than 45% of the sample. This sample comprised CD4+ or CD8+ T cells sorted from blood, obtained in a trial of the OX40 agonist ivuxolimab. These TCRs come from an adult with an advanced solid tumor such as melanoma, head and neck, liver or kidney cancer.

The genes are TRBV30 and TRBJ2-7; 9 bases align to TRBD1. The trim removed 4 bases at V and 3 bases at J, leaving 4 bases unmatched. Germline CDR1 reads GTSNPN; CDR2 reads SVGIG (reference sequence). This CDR3 has 13 residues. The CDR3 loop is CAWIGQGNYEQYF. The CDR3 nucleotides are TGTGCCTGGATAGGACAGGGGAACTACGAGCAGTACTTC.

The chain links TRBV11-3 to TRBJ2-1; 7 bases are shared with TRBD2. Germline assignment: CDR1 SGHNT and CDR2 YENEEA. The CDR3 spans 14 residues. Trimming cost V 3 bases and J 2 bases; bases outside gene matches: 1. The CDR3 DNA reads TGTGCCAGCAGCTTCAGCGGGGCCTACAATGAGCAGTTCTTC. As protein: CASSFSGAYNEQFF. The full variable domain, in which reference TRBV11-3 and TRBJ2-1 provide the parts outside the CDR3, is EAGVVQSPRYKIIEKKQPVAFWCNPISGHNTLYWYLQNLGQGPELLIRYENEEAVDDSQLPKDRFSAERLKGVDSTLKIQPAELGDSAVYLCASSFSGAYNEQFFGPGTRLTVL.

The chain links TRBV27 to TRBJ2-5; 10 nucleotides agree with TRBD1. This CDR3 has 16 residues. The trim removed 0 bases at V and 4 bases at J, leaving 5 bases unmatched. Germline V gene sequence: CDR1 MNHEY, CDR2 SMNVEV (reference sequence). CDR3 sequence: CASSLSRGQGRETQYF. CDR3 in DNA: TGTGCCAGCAGTTTATCGCGGGGACAGGGGAGAGAGACCCAGTACTTC.

V gene TRBV7-7 combines with J gene TRBJ1-2; TRBD1 might be the D (6 bases). The CDR3 extends over 12 amino acids. Germline CDR1 is SSHAT and CDR2 is FNYEAQ (reference sequence). V gave up 7 bases and J gave up 3 bases, with 9 bases separating them. DNA for the CDR3: TGTGCCAGCACAGCAGGGGACTATGGCTACACCTTC. Protein product: CASTAGDYGYTF. The full variable domain, in which reference TRBV7-7 and TRBJ1-2 provide the parts outside the CDR3, is GAGVSQSPRYKVTKRGQDVTLRCDPISSHATLYWYQQALGQGPEFLTYFNYEAQPDKSGLPSDRFSAERPEGSISTLTIQRTEQRDSAMYRCASTAGDYGYTFGSGTRLTVV.

This clone was detected only a few times. The V and J genes are TRBV23-1 and TRBJ1-4; D uncertain. TRBV23-1 falls under the ORF class, with uncertain function. V was trimmed by 6 bases and J by 5 bases, leaving 13 bases between them. The CDR3 is 14 residues long. CDR3 coding DNA: TGCGCCAGCAGCCTAAGGGCCGGCAATGAAAAACTGTTTTTT. This translates into CASSLRAGNEKLFF.

The rearrangement joins TRBV20-1 to TRBJ2-7; 7 positions agree with TRBD2. The CDR3 is made up of 11 amino acids. Trimming removed 4 bases from V and 6 bases from J; junction bases left unmatched: 3. Germline assignment: CDR1 DFQATT and CDR2 SNEGSKA (reference sequence). DNA of the CDR3: TGCAGTGCTAATGGGGGGGGCGAGCAGTACTTC. Protein product: CSANGGGEQYF.

CDR3 protein: CASSVGGQGINEQFF. DNA of the CDR3: TGTGCCAGCAGCGTAGGGGGACAGGGAATCAATGAGCAGTTCTTC. This chain uses TRBV9 with TRBJ2-1; 9 positions agree with TRBD1. The CDR3 contains 15 residues. The V gene's germline CDR1 is SGDLS and CDR2 YYNGEE. V shed 0 bases and J 6 bases; nucleotides not matched to a gene: 4.

This clone appeared a few times. This chain uses TRBV30 with TRBJ2-1; 11 nucleotides align to TRBD1. CDR1 is GTSNPN and CDR2 is SVGIG in the germline V gene (reference sequence). This CDR3 has 14 amino acids. V lost 5 bases and J lost 8; bases outside the gene matches: 8. In DNA form, the CDR3 reads TGTGCCTGGTGCGGGACAGGGGGATCCTATGAGCAGTTCTTC. Its translation: CAWCGTGGSYEQFF.

The chain joins TRBV6-1 to TRBJ1-5, with D unclear. Trimming removed 4 bases at V and 4 bases at J, with 2 bases between. Germline V gene lookup returns CDR1 MNHNS and CDR2 SASEGT. There are 11 residues in the CDR3. CDR3 in DNA: TGTGCCAGCAGTGGAAATCAGCCCCAGCATTTT. Its translation: CASSGNQPQHF.

J is TRBJ1-1 and V is TRBV10-3; D is possibly TRBD1 (5 bases). Trimming pared 7 bases from V and 1 base from J, leaving 13 bases between. CDR3 length: 14 amino acids. Germline values: CDR1 ENHRY, CDR2 SYGVKD. In DNA, the CDR3 is TGTGCCATCAATCGGGGGATGGGGAACACTGAAGCTTTCTTT. Its protein is CAINRGMGNTEAFF.

The rearrangement uses TRBV5-1 and TRBJ2-7; D possibly corresponds to TRBD2 (7 bases). The CDR3 is made up of 14 amino acids. Trimming shortened V by 7 bases and J by 2 bases, and 16 bases separated the two germline ends. Germline V CDR1 and CDR2: SGHRS, YFSETQ. CDR3 DNA sequence: TGCGCCAGCGCCCCCCGGGGGGCTCCCTACGAGCAGTACTTC. It translates to CASAPRGAPYEQYF.

The V gene is TRBV28, the J gene TRBJ2-1; either TRBD1 or TRBD2 may fit D (5 bases each). The V end was cut by 3 bases, the J end by 0 bases, with 18 bases between. Germline values: CDR1 MDHEN, CDR2 SYDVKM. The CDR3 has 18 amino acids. CDR3 sequence reads: CASSFLQGPRSSYNEQFF. CDR3 DNA sequence: TGTGCCAGCAGTTTCCTCCAGGGACCGCGGAGCTCCTACAATGAGCAGTTCTTC.

The chain carries TRBV6-5 and TRBJ2-7; weak D call: TRBD2 (5 bases). V lost 5 bases, J lost 6 bases, and 17 bases lay in between. This CDR3 has 14 amino acids. Germline values: CDR1 MNHEY, CDR2 SVGAGI. CDR3 nucleotides: TGTGCCAGCAGTAATACCCCGGGGTTAAGCGAGCAGTACTTC. Translation gives CASSNTPGLSEQYF.

The chain couples TRBV10-1 to TRBJ2-2; D possibly matches TRBD1 or TRBD2 (5 bases each). Trimming shortened V by 3 bases and J by 2 bases, and 10 bases separated the two germline ends. This CDR3 spans 15 amino acids. Germline lookup yields CDR1 WNHNN and CDR2 SYGVQD (reference sequence). The chain's CDR3 is CASSDVGVNTGELFF. As DNA, the CDR3 is TGCGCCAGCAGTGATGTGGGGGTAAACACCGGGGAGCTGTTTTTT.

The chain couples TRBV5-1 to TRBJ2-2; D not certain. This CDR3 region has 14 residues. Trimming left V 4 bases short and J 5 bases short, with 12 bases between. The germline CDR1 and CDR2 sequences are SGHRS and YFSETQ. In nucleotides, the CDR3 is TGCGCCAGCAGCCTGGTACTCGATACCGGGGAGCTGTTTTTT. It translates to CASSLVLDTGELFF.

This clone came up once. The V gene is TRBV9, the J gene TRBJ1-3; no definite D call. This CDR3 has 13 amino acids. The V gene's germline CDR1 is SGDLS and CDR2 YYNGEE. V was clipped by 7 bases and J by 4 bases, with 12 bases between them. This CDR3 reads CASSSGGGNTIYF. In DNA form, the CDR3 reads TGTGCCAGCTCCTCAGGCGGGGGAAACACCATATATTTT.

The V call is TRBV5-5, the J call TRBJ2-7; 11 nucleotides match TRBD2. CDR1 SGHKS and CDR2 YYEKEE come from the germline V gene (reference sequence). After removal of 4 bases from V and 6 bases from J, the junction contained 12 bases not matched to a gene. This CDR3 has 16 amino acids. As DNA, the CDR3 is TGTGCCAGCAGCCCCCCGGTGGAGGGACTAGCGGTCGAGCAGTACTTC. The encoded protein is CASSPPVEGLAVEQYF.

This clone has just a few counts. V and J are TRBV11-2 and TRBJ1-2; D remains unclear. CDR1 and CDR2 (germline): SGHAT, FQNNGV. Trimming removed 5 bases from V and 8 bases from J, with 15 bases in between. The CDR3 length is 13 residues. CDR3: CASSRLQRRGYTF. The DNA of the CDR3 is TGTGCCAGCAGCCGACTTCAACGCAGGGGCTACACCTTC.